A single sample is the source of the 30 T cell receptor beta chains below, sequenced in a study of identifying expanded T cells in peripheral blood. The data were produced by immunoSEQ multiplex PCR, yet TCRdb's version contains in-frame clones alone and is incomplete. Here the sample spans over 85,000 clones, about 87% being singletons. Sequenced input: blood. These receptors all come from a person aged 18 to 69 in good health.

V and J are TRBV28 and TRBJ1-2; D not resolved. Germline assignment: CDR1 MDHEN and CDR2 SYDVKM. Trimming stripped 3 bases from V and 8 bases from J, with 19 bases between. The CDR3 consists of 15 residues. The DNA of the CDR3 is TGTGCCAGCAGTTTCCCAGTAGGGCGTGCCTCGGGCTACACCTTC. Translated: CASSFPVGRASGYTF.

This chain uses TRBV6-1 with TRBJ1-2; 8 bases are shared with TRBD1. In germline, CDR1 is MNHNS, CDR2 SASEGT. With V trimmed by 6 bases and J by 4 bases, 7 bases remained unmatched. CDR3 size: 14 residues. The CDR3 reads CASSGTGLSYGYTF. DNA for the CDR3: TGTGCCAGCAGCGGGACAGGACTTAGCTATGGCTACACCTTC.

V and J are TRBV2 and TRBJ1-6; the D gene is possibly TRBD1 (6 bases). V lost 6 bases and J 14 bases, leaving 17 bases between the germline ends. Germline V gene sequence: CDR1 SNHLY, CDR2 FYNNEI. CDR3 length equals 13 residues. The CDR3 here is CASSVYRVSALHF. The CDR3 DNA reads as TGTGCCAGCAGCGTATACAGGGTCTCGGCCCTCCACTTT.

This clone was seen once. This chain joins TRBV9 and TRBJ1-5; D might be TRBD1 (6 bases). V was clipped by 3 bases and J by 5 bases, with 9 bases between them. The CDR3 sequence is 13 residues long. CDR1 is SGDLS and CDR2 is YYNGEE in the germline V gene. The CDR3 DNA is TGTGCCAGCAGCGCAGGGGTATATCAGCCCCAGCATTTT. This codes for CASSAGVYQPQHF.

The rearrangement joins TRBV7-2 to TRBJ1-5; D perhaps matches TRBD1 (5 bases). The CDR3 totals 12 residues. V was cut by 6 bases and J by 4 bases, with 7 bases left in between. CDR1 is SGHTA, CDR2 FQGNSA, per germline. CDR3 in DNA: TGTGCCAGCAGTCGGGGGAATCAGCCCCAGCATTTT. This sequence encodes CASSRGNQPQHF.

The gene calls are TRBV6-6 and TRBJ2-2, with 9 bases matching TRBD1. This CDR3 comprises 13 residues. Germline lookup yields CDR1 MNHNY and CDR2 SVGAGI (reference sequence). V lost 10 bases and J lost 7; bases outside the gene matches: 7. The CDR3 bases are TGTGCCACTCTACAGGGGGCGATCGGGGAGCTGTTTTTT. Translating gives CATLQGAIGELFF.

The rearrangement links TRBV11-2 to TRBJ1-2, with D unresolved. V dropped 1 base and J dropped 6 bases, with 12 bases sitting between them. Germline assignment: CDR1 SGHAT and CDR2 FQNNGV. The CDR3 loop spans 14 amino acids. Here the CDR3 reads CASSLGALRDGYTF. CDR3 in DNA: TGTGCCAGCAGCTTAGGGGCCCTACGGGATGGCTACACCTTC.

CDR3: CASSMRGMVSYEQYF. The CDR3 region has the DNA TGTGCCAGTAGTATGAGGGGAATGGTGTCCTACGAGCAGTACTTC. This chain connects TRBV19 to TRBJ2-7; TRBD1 or TRBD2 may be the D gene (5 bases each). The germline gives CDR1 LNHDA, CDR2 SQIVND (reference sequence). This CDR3 spans 15 amino acids. V shed 3 bases and J shed 1 base, with 13 bases lying between them.

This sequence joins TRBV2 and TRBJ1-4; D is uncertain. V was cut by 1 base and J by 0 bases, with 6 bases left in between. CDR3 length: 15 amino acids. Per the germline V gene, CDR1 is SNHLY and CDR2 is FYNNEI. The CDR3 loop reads CASSEGLATNEKLFF. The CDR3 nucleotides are TGTGCCAGCAGTGAAGGGCTTGCAACTAATGAAAAACTGTTTTTT.

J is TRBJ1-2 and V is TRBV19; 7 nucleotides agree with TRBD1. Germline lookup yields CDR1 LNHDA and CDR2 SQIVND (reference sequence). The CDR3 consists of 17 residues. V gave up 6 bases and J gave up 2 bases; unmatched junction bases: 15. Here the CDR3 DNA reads TGTGCCAGTAGAAGGACAGGCCGAGGTAACCCCAACTATGGCTACACCTTC. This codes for CASRRTGRGNPNYGYTF.

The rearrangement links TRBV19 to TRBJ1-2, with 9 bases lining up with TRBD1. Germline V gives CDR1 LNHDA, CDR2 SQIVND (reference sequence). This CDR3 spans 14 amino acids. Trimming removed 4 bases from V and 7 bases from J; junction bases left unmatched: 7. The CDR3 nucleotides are TGTGCCAGTAGTACCCGGGACAGGGTAGGTGGCTACACCTTC. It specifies CASSTRDRVGGYTF.

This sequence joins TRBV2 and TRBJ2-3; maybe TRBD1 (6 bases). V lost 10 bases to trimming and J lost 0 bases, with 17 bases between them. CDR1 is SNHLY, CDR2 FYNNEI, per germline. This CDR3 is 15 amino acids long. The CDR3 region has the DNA TGTGCCACACTATCTACAGGGTCGAGCACAGATACGCAGTATTTT. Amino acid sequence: CATLSTGSSTDTQYF.

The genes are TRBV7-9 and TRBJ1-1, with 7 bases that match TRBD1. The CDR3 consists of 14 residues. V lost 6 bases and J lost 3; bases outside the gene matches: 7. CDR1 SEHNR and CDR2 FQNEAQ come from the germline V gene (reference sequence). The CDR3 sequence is CASRPGQTDTEAFF. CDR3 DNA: TGTGCCAGCAGACCGGGACAGACGGACACTGAAGCTTTCTTT. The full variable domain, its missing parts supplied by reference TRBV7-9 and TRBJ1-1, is DTGVSQNPRHKITKRGQNVTFRCDPISEHNRLYWYRQTLGQGPEFLTYFQNEAQLEKSRLLSDRFSAERPKGSFSTLEIQRTEQGDSAMYLCASRPGQTDTEAFFGQGTRLTVV.

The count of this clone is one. CDR3 bases: TGTGCCAGTGGACTAGCGGGGGACAATGAGCAGTTCTTC. This gives the protein CASGLAGDNEQFF. The chain couples TRBV6-6 to TRBJ2-1; 13 nucleotides agree with TRBD2. CDR1 is MNHNY, CDR2 SVGAGI, per germline (reference sequence). The length of the CDR3 is 13 residues. The ends lost 9 bases at V and 5 bases at J; junction bases unmatched: 1.

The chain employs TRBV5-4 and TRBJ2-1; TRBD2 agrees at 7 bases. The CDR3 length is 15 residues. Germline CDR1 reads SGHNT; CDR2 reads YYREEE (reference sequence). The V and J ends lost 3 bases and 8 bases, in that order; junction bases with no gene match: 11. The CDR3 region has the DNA TGTGCCAGCAGCTCTCCGGGACTAAGCTCCCATGAGCAGTTCTTC. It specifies CASSSPGLSSHEQFF.

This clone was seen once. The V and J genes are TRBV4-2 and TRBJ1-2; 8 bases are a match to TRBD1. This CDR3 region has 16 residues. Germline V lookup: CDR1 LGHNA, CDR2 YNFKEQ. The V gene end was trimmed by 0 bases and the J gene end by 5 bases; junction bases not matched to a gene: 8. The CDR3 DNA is TGTGCCAGCAGCCAAGAATCTACCAGGGGGCGGTATGGCTACACCTTC. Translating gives CASSQESTRGRYGYTF.

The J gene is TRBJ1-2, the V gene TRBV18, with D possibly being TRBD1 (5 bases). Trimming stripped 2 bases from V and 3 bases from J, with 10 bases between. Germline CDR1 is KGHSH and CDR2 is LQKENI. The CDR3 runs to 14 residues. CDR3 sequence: CASSPNGGDYGYTF. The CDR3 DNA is TGTGCCAGCTCACCAAACGGGGGGGACTATGGCTACACCTTC.

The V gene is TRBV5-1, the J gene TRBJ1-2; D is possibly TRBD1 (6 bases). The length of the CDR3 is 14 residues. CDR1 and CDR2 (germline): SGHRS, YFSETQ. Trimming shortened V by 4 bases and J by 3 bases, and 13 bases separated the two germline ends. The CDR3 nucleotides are TGCGCCAGCAGCACCGGACAGACGTACTATGGCTACACCTTC. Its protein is CASSTGQTYYGYTF.

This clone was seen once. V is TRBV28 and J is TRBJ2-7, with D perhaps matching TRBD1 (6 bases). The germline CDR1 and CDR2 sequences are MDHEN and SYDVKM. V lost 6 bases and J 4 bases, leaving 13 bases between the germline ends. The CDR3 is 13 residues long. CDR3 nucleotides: TGTGCCAGCAGCCCTAACAGGGATTACGAGCAGTACTTC. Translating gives CASSPNRDYEQYF.

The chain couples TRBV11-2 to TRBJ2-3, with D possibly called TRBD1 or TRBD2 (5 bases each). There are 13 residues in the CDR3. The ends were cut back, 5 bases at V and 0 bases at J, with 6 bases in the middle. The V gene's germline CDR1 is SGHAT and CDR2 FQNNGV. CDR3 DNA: TGTGCCAGCAGCCGGGACAGCACAGATACGCAGTATTTT. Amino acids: CASSRDSTDTQYF.

In nucleotides, the CDR3 is TGTGCCAGCAGTGAATCGAGGACAGGAACCTACAATGAGCAGTTCTTC. Translation gives CASSESRTGTYNEQFF. V is TRBV25-1 and J is TRBJ2-1, with 7 bases fitting TRBD1. The germline CDR1 and CDR2 sequences are MGHDK and SYGVNS. J gave up 2 bases and V 1 base, and 5 bases lay outside the gene matches. CDR3 size: 16 residues.

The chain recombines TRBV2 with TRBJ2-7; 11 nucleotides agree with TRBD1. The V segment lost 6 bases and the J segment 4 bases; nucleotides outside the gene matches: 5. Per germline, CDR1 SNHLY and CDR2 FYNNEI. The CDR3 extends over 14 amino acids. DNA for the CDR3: TGTGCCAGCAGAACCGGGACAGGGGGGTACGAGCAGTACTTC. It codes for CASRTGTGGYEQYF. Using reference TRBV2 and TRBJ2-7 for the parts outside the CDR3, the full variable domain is EPEVTQTPSHQVTQMGQEVILRCVPISNHLYFYWYRQILGQKVEFLVSFYNNEISEKSEIFDDQFSVERPDGSNFTLKIRSTKLEDSAMYFCASRTGTGGYEQYFGPGTRLTVT.

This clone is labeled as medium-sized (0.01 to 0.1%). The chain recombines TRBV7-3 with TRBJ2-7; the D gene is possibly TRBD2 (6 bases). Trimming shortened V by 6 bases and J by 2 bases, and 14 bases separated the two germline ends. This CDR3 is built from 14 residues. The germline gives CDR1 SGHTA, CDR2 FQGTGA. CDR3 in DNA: TGTGCCAGCAGTACCCTTGGGGGGACCTACGAGCAGTACTTC. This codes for CASSTLGGTYEQYF.

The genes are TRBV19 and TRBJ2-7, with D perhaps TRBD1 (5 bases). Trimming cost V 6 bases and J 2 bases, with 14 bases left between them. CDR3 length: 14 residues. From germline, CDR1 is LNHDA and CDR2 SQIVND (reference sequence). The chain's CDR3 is CASRPPTATYEQYF. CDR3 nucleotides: TGTGCCAGTAGGCCCCCGACAGCTACCTACGAGCAGTACTTC.

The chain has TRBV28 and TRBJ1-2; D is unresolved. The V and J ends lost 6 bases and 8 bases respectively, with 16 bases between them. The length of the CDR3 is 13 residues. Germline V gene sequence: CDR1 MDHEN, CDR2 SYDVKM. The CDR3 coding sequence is TGTGCCAGCAGCCAATTGGCGCTGCGAGGCTACACCTTC. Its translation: CASSQLALRGYTF.

In DNA form, the CDR3 reads TGCGCCAGCAGTACCGGACAGGTTTCCACCTACGAGCAGTACTTC. It encodes CASSTGQVSTYEQYF. The chain is built from TRBV5-1 and TRBJ2-7; TRBD1 aligns across 7 bases. Looked up from germline, CDR1 is SGHRS and CDR2 is YFSETQ. J was trimmed by 2 bases and V by 5 bases; bases with no gene match: 10. The CDR3 totals 15 residues.

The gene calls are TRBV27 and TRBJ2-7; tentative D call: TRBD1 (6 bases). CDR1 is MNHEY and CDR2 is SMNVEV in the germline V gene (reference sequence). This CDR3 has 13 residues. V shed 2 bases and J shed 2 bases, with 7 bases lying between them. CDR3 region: CASSLEGAYEQYF. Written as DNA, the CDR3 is TGTGCCAGCAGTTTAGAGGGGGCCTACGAGCAGTACTTC.

As DNA, the CDR3 is TGTGCCAGCAGTCGCCTAGCGGGAGTCCATGAGCAGTTCTTC. Translation gives CASSRLAGVHEQFF. The rearrangement uses TRBV6-4 and TRBJ2-1, with 10 nucleotides matching TRBD2. Looked up from germline, CDR1 is MRHNA and CDR2 is SNTAGT. The CDR3 is 14 residues long. V lost 5 bases and J lost 8; bases outside the gene matches: 6.

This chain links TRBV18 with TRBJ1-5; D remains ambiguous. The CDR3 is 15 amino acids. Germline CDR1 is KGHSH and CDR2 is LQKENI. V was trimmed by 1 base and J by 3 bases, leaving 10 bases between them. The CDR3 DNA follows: TGTGCCAGCTCACCACAAAACGGATACAATCAGCCCCAGCATTTT. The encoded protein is CASSPQNGYNQPQHF.

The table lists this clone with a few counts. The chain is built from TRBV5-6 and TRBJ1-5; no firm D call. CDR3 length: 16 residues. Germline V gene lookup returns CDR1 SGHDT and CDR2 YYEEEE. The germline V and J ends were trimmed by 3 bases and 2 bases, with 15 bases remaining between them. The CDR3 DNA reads TGTGCCAGCAGCTCCGGCGGGCGGTGGGGCAATCAGCCCCAGCATTTT. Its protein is CASSSGGRWGNQPQHF.